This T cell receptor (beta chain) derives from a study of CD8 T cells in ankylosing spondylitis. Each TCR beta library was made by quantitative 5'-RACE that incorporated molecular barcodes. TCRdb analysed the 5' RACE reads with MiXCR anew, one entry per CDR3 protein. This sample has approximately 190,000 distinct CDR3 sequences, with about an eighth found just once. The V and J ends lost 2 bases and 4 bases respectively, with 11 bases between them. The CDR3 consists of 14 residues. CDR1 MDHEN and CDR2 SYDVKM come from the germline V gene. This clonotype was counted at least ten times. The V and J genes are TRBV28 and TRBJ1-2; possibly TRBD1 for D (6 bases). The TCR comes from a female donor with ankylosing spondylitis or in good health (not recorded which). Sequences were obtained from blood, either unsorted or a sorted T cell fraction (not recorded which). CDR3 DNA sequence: TGTGCCAGCAGTTTAAGCCAGGGGACCTATGGCTACACCTTC. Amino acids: CASSLSQGTYGYTF.